Each of the 24 T cell receptor beta chains below was sequenced from the same sample in a study of technical replicates of blood from a handful of donors. Sequencing was performed with immunoSEQ multiplex PCR; in TCRdb, only in-frame clones are kept and a portion is missing. The table includes under 70,000 clones, around nine tenths detected once. The sequencing input was T cells isolated from PBMCs. These receptors came from a human donor in good health.

This clone has just a few counts. The chain has TRBV27 and TRBJ1-2; D perhaps matches TRBD1 (5 bases). CDR1 is MNHEY and CDR2 is SMNVEV in the germline V gene (reference sequence). This CDR3 is 13 amino acids long. The V and J ends lost 6 bases and 4 bases respectively, with 12 bases between them. The CDR3 nucleotides are TGTGCCAGCAGGGATAGGGGACTCTATGGCTACACCTTC. Translated, it gives CASRDRGLYGYTF.

V usage is TRBV11-2 and J usage is TRBJ2-2; 7 nucleotides line up with TRBD1. V lost 5 bases and J lost 4; bases outside the gene matches: 4. CDR1 and CDR2 from the germline V gene are SGHAT and FQNNGV. CDR3 size: 14 residues. As DNA, the CDR3 is TGTGCCAGCAGCCCGACAGGGATCACCGGGGAGCTGTTTTTT. Translating it yields CASSPTGITGELFF.

The chain recombines TRBV20-1 with TRBJ1-2, with D maybe TRBD1 (5 bases). The CDR3 has 10 residues. The ends were cut back, 7 bases at V and 6 bases at J, with 9 bases in the middle. Germline-derived CDR1 and CDR2 are DFQATT and SNEGSKA (reference sequence). CDR3 residues: CSVQGNGYTF. DNA for the CDR3: TGCAGTGTTCAGGGAAATGGCTACACCTTC.

The V call is TRBV2, the J call TRBJ1-2, with D perhaps TRBD1 (6 bases). V lost 7 bases, J lost 10 bases, and 19 bases lay in between. The CDR3 contains 13 residues. Germline CDR1 reads SNHLY; CDR2 reads FYNNEI. The CDR3 reads CASNRDTLGFYTF. CDR3 sequence (DNA): TGTGCCAGCAACAGGGACACCCTTGGTTTCTACACCTTC.

This clone appeared a single time. The genes are TRBV11-3 and TRBJ1-2; D unresolved. V was shortened by 3 bases and J by 2 bases, with 4 bases between the two germline ends. CDR1 is SGHNT, CDR2 YENEEA, per germline. This CDR3 has 12 residues. Here the CDR3 DNA reads TGTGCCAGCAGCTTCCTGAACTATGGCTACACCTTC. Residues: CASSFLNYGYTF.

The chain has TRBV5-6 and TRBJ2-7, with 8 bases identical to TRBD2. Per the germline V gene, CDR1 is SGHDT and CDR2 is YYEEEE. CDR3 length: 14 residues. V lost 3 bases, J lost 6 bases, and 8 bases stayed unmatched. The CDR3: CASSSLAGGSEQYF. In nucleotides, the CDR3 is TGTGCCAGCAGCTCCCTTGCGGGAGGTTCCGAGCAGTACTTC.

The V call is TRBV19, the J call TRBJ1-1; maybe TRBD1 (5 bases). The length of the CDR3 is 16 residues. CDR1 LNHDA and CDR2 SQIVND come from the germline V gene (reference sequence). The ends were cut back, 6 bases at V and 2 bases at J, with 19 bases in the middle. The CDR3 DNA sequence: TGTGCCAGTAGCGCCCAGGGTTATTGGAAAAACACTGAAGCTTTCTTT. Translated: CASSAQGYWKNTEAFF.

The chain couples TRBV11-3 to TRBJ2-1; possibly TRBD2 for D (5 bases). CDR1 is SGHNT and CDR2 is YENEEA in the germline V gene. Trimming cost V 3 bases and J 5 bases, with 8 bases left between them. The CDR3 is 13 amino acids. The CDR3 is CASSFLANNEQFF. The CDR3 nucleotides are TGTGCCAGCAGCTTCCTAGCCAACAATGAGCAGTTCTTC. The whole variable domain, filled in from reference TRBV11-3 and TRBJ2-1, reads EAGVVQSPRYKIIEKKQPVAFWCNPISGHNTLYWYLQNLGQGPELLIRYENEEAVDDSQLPKDRFSAERLKGVDSTLKIQPAELGDSAVYLCASSFLANNEQFFGPGTRLTVL.

This chain joins TRBV5-1 and TRBJ1-2; 7 positions match TRBD1. Trimming at V came to 3 bases and at J to 4 bases, leaving 6 bases not matched to a gene. This CDR3 is 14 amino acids long. CDR1 SGHRS and CDR2 YFSETQ come from the germline V gene. In nucleotides, the CDR3 is TGCGCCAGCAGCTCGCCGGGACAGAGCTATGGCTACACCTTC. Translating gives CASSSPGQSYGYTF.

The rearrangement links TRBV29-1 to TRBJ1-2; D is ambiguous. The CDR3 is 10 amino acids. CDR1 and CDR2 from the germline V gene are SQVTM and ANQGSEA. Deletions cut 6 bases from V and 3 bases from J, with 5 bases between. CDR3 coding DNA: TGCAGCGTCGAGGACTATGGCTACACCTTC. Its translation: CSVEDYGYTF.

This sequence joins TRBV9 and TRBJ2-5, with a tentative D call TRBD2 (5 bases). This CDR3 is built from 16 residues. Germline loops: CDR1 SGDLS, CDR2 YYNGEE. Between the trimmed V and J ends, which lost 0 bases and 4 bases, there was a span of 16 bases. The CDR3 DNA sequence: TGTGCCAGCAGCGTAGCTGGTATGGTTCGGGGAGAGACCCAGTACTTC. This codes for CASSVAGMVRGETQYF.

This rearrangement joins TRBV5-4 to TRBJ1-1, with TRBD1 identical over 7 bases. Germline V gene lookup returns CDR1 SGHNT and CDR2 YYREEE (reference sequence). This CDR3 contains 13 residues. V was pared by 4 bases and J by 9 bases, with 9 bases of the junction left unmatched. In DNA form, the CDR3 reads TGTGCCAGCAGCCCTAGACAGGGATTACAAGCTTTCTTT. It yields the protein CASSPRQGLQAFF. Together with reference TRBV5-4 and TRBJ1-1, the CDR3 gives the full variable domain: ETGVTQSPTHLIKTRGQQVTLRCSSQSGHNTVSWYQQALGQGPQFIFQYYREEENGRGNFPPRFSGLQFPNYSSELNVNALELDDSALYLCASSPRQGLQAFFGQGTRLTVV.

This clone showed up just once. This CDR3 is CASSLGAVPSYEQYF. CDR3 nucleotide sequence: TGTGCCAGCAGCCTAGGGGCAGTCCCTTCCTACGAGCAGTACTTC. V usage is TRBV9 and J usage is TRBJ2-7; D might be TRBD1 (5 bases). Looked up from germline, CDR1 is SGDLS and CDR2 is YYNGEE. The CDR3 runs to 15 residues. Trimming cost V 4 bases and J 1 base, with 15 bases left between them.

The chain has TRBV4-3 and TRBJ2-2; no firm D call. Per germline, CDR1 LGHNA and CDR2 YSLEER. The CDR3 is 16 amino acids. V was shortened by 0 bases and J by 1 base, with 9 bases between the two germline ends. The CDR3 here is CASSQDSLENTGELFF. CDR3 nucleotides: TGCGCCAGCAGCCAAGATTCCCTAGAGAACACCGGGGAGCTGTTTTTT.

V and J are TRBV4-1 and TRBJ1-3, with D uncertain. Trimming shortened V by 0 bases and J by 2 bases, and 23 bases separated the two germline ends. The germline gives CDR1 MGHRA, CDR2 YSYEKL. The CDR3 spans 20 residues. The CDR3 loop reads CASSQESPGYGAGTGNTIYF. The CDR3 DNA reads as TGCGCCAGCAGCCAAGAAAGTCCGGGTTACGGAGCTGGTACTGGAAACACCATATATTTT.

The chain has TRBV6-5 and TRBJ2-7, with TRBD1 matching 9 bases. The CDR3 contains 15 residues. V shed 7 bases and J 6 bases; nucleotides not matched to a gene: 13. Germline V gene lookup returns CDR1 MNHEY and CDR2 SVGAGI. CDR3 DNA: TGTGCCAGCACCATAAGCCCCGGGACAGGGATCGAGCAGTACTTC. Protein product: CASTISPGTGIEQYF.

V and J are TRBV6-5 and TRBJ2-6, with D uncertain. The length of the CDR3 is 15 residues. The ends were cut back, 2 bases at V and 1 base at J, with 6 bases in the middle. Germline values: CDR1 MNHEY, CDR2 SVGAGI. CDR3 region: CASSYQASGANVLTF. As DNA, the CDR3 is TGTGCCAGCAGTTACCAGGCGTCTGGGGCCAACGTCCTGACTTTC.

V is TRBV19 and J is TRBJ2-1; tentative D call: TRBD2 (6 bases). Germline assignment: CDR1 LNHDA and CDR2 SQIVND (reference sequence). The CDR3 extends over 16 amino acids. The V end was cut by 6 bases, the J end by 2 bases, with 17 bases between. CDR3 nucleotide sequence: TGTGCCAGTAGCCCCGTACCGGGGGAGACCTACAATGAGCAGTTCTTC. Protein: CASSPVPGETYNEQFF.

V is TRBV27 and J is TRBJ2-2; TRBD1 is a possible D gene (6 bases). Per germline, CDR1 MNHEY and CDR2 SMNVEV (reference sequence). V gave up 4 bases and J gave up 5 bases, with 17 bases separating them. The CDR3 is made up of 16 amino acids. The CDR3 DNA reads as TGTGCCAGCAGTTCTATCAGGGGAAAATCAACCGGGGAGCTGTTTTTT. The encoded protein is CASSSIRGKSTGELFF.

The rearrangement links TRBV4-1 to TRBJ2-1; 7 bases align to TRBD2. CDR3 length: 14 residues. CDR1 is MGHRA, CDR2 YSYEKL, per germline. V lost 1 base to trimming and J lost 6 bases; unmatched junction nucleotides: 3. The chain's CDR3 is CASSQGGGSNEQFF. In DNA form, the CDR3 reads TGCGCCAGCAGCCAAGGCGGCGGGAGCAATGAGCAGTTCTTC.

The chain joins TRBV7-6 to TRBJ2-7; TRBD2 matches at 11 bases. This CDR3 region has 15 residues. CDR1 and CDR2 (germline): SGHVS, FNYEAQ. V gave up 5 bases and J gave up 5 bases; unmatched junction bases: 8. The CDR3 is CASSPTSGIMDEQYF. The CDR3 region has the DNA TGTGCCAGCAGCCCGACTAGCGGGATAATGGACGAGCAGTACTTC.

The rearrangement links TRBV18 to TRBJ1-1; D uncertain. V lost 1 base and J lost 1, with 10 bases in between. CDR1 is KGHSH, CDR2 LQKENI, per germline. CDR3 size: 15 residues. The CDR3 nucleotides are TGTGCCAGCTCACCACGAGCGGGTAGGAACACTGAAGCTTTCTTT. Translation: CASSPRAGRNTEAFF.

The rearrangement links TRBV7-9 to TRBJ2-1; 12 nucleotides agree with TRBD2. Germline CDR1 SEHNR, CDR2 FQNEAQ (reference sequence). V trimming: 3 bases; J trimming: 8 bases; junction bases outside the gene matches: 8. This CDR3 contains 16 residues. CDR3 amino acids: CASSFGLAGSFDEQFF. The CDR3 DNA sequence: TGTGCCAGCAGCTTTGGACTAGCGGGATCTTTCGATGAGCAGTTCTTC.

The chain joins TRBV6-5 to TRBJ2-7; TRBD1 aligns across 9 bases. This CDR3 is built from 12 residues. V lost 4 bases, J lost 6 bases, and 1 base stayed unmatched. The germline V gene has CDR1 MNHEY and CDR2 SVGAGI. For the CDR3, the DNA is TGTGCCAGCAGTTTGGGACAGGGCGAGCAGTACTTC. Its translation is CASSLGQGEQYF.